These 14 T cell receptor beta chains were all obtained from the same sample, sequenced in a study of neurological immune-mediated disorders. A single record per CDR3 protein comes from TCRdb applying MiXCR to the 5' RACE reads. Of tens of thousands of distinct CDR3 sequences detected, roughly 13% appear once; the ten largest clones hold under 7%. The specimen was PBMCs. The origin of the receptors is a woman aged 50 to 65 in good health.

The rearrangement uses TRBV2 and TRBJ1-6; D is perhaps TRBD1 (5 bases). Deletions cut 8 bases from V and 14 bases from J, with 22 bases between. The CDR3 is 14 amino acids. Per the germline V gene, CDR1 is SNHLY and CDR2 is FYNNEI. DNA for the CDR3: TGTGCCAGCCAGACGGGGGTAGACTCATCATCCCTCCACTTT. Amino acids: CASQTGVDSSSLHF.

This clonotype was counted ten times or more. The chain joins TRBV10-3 to TRBJ1-1; D is ambiguous. The CDR3 is 14 residues long. Germline-derived CDR1 and CDR2 are ENHRY and SYGVKD. V gave up 0 bases and J gave up 1 base, with 6 bases separating them. The DNA for the CDR3 is TGTGCCATCAGTGAGTCGCTGGGGAACACTGAAGCTTTCTTT. Residues: CAISESLGNTEAFF.

This clonotype was detected ten times or more. The chain links TRBV5-1 to TRBJ2-1; 13 nucleotides agree with TRBD2. V gave up 6 bases and J gave up 0 bases; unmatched junction bases: 6. This CDR3 spans 17 amino acids. CDR1 and CDR2 from the germline V gene are SGHRS and YFSETQ. The CDR3 bases are TGCGCCAGCAACGAGGGACTAGCGGGGCACTCCTACAATGAGCAGTTCTTC. Translating gives CASNEGLAGHSYNEQFF.

The V gene is TRBV12-3 or TRBV12-4, the J gene TRBJ1-5; 7 bases match TRBD1. The V segment lost 5 bases and the J segment 7 bases; nucleotides outside the gene matches: 11. CDR3 length equals 15 residues. CDR3 in DNA: TGTGCCAGCAGTCTTCAGGTACAGGGGTTACAGCCCCAGCATTTT. It specifies CASSLQVQGLQPQHF.

This clonotype was seen at least ten times. The rearrangement joins TRBV20-1 to TRBJ1-1; D call uncertain. V gave up 6 bases and J gave up 6 bases, with 11 bases separating them. This CDR3 contains 11 residues. The germline gives CDR1 DFQATT, CDR2 SNEGSKA (reference sequence). The CDR3, as DNA: TGCAGTGCAAGTGGGCGGTCTGAAGCTTTCTTT. Amino acids: CSASGRSEAFF.

This clonotype has a count of ten or more. The rearrangement links TRBV28 to TRBJ1-2; D remains unclear. The CDR3 length is 11 residues. CDR1 MDHEN and CDR2 SYDVKM come from the germline V gene. Between the trimmed V and J ends, which lost 5 bases and 4 bases, there was a span of 5 bases. The CDR3 here is CASSKRYGYTF. Written as DNA, the CDR3 is TGTGCCAGCAGTAAACGCTATGGCTACACCTTC.

Notes on this clonotype: It may be a read error: a sequence one base away is much more abundant. V and J are TRBV20-1 and TRBJ2-7; D tentatively fits TRBD1 or TRBD2 (5 bases each). CDR1 DFQATT and CDR2 SNEGSKA come from the germline V gene (reference sequence). The CDR3 extends over 11 amino acids. The CDR3 DNA reads TGCAGAGCGGTACTAGGGGTCGAGCAGTACTTC. Amino acids: CRAVLGVEQYF.

As regards this clonotype: A read error is possible here, since a much larger clone lies one base away. This rearrangement joins TRBV5-1 to TRBJ1-1; 8 nucleotides match TRBD1. The CDR3 length is 15 residues. Germline CDR1 reads SGHRS; CDR2 reads YFSETQ. Here the CDR3 DNA reads TGCGCCAGAAGCTTTCCCGTTCAGGGGGCGGGTGAAGCTTTCTTT. Residues: CARSFPVQGAGEAFF.

As concerns this clonotype: The junction shows a germline mismatch at one end, possibly a read error. This chain links TRBV5-1 with TRBJ2-2, with D tentatively TRBD1 or TRBD2 (5 bases each). The CDR3 consists of 15 residues. Germline values: CDR1 SGHRS, CDR2 YFSETQ. The CDR3 reads CAISLNPGNTGELFF. As DNA, the CDR3 is TGCGCCATCAGCTTAAACCCAGGGAACACCGGGGAGCTATTTTTT.

This clonotype was detected ten times or more. V usage is TRBV2 and J usage is TRBJ2-1, with 12 bases identical to TRBD2. J lost 9 bases, V lost 6 bases, and 9 bases had no gene match. Germline V gene data show CDR1 as SNHLY and CDR2 as FYNNEI. The CDR3 covers 15 residues. CDR3 region: CASSWRTSGNSEQFF. CDR3 DNA: TGTGCCAGCAGCTGGAGGACTAGCGGGAATAGTGAGCAGTTCTTC.

In the case of this clonotype: The junction does not match germline at one end; this may be a read error. The rearrangement joins TRBV7-2 to TRBJ1-2; no reliable D call. This CDR3 has 16 residues. The germline gives CDR1 SGHTA, CDR2 FQGNSA. The CDR3 DNA reads TGTACCAGCAGCTTACTCGGCCAGCTCGTGGGCTATTGCTACACCTTC. Translation: CTSSLLGQLVGYCYTF.

This clonotype was counted many times. The chain joins TRBV5-1 to TRBJ1-6, with D hard to call. The germline gives CDR1 SGHRS, CDR2 YFSETQ. The CDR3 sequence is 15 residues long. V was pared by 4 bases and J by 2 bases, with 10 bases between. The CDR3 is CASSPDSAYNSPLHF. CDR3 DNA: TGCGCCAGCAGCCCGGACTCAGCCTATAATTCACCCCTCCACTTT. The full variable domain, its missing parts supplied by reference TRBV5-1 and TRBJ1-6, is KAGVTQTPRYLIKTRGQQVTLSCSPISGHRSVSWYQQTPGQGLQFLFEYFSETQRNKGNFPGRFSGRQFSNSRSEMNVSTLELGDSALYLCASSPDSAYNSPLHFGNGTRLTVT.

The rearrangement links TRBV30 to TRBJ2-7; TRBD2 might be the D (6 bases). V gave up 1 base and J gave up 4 bases, with 14 bases separating them. Germline V gene data show CDR1 as GTSNPN and CDR2 as SVGIG (reference sequence). This CDR3 spans 14 amino acids. CDR3 bases: TGTGCCTGGAGTGCAGGAGGGACCAGGTACGAGCAGTACTTC. Encoded protein: CAWSAGGTRYEQYF.

Sample share makes this clonotype medium-sized. The chain is built from TRBV9 and TRBJ2-1; 9 bases align to TRBD2. Germline V gene lookup returns CDR1 SGDLS and CDR2 YYNGEE. The CDR3 runs 15 residues. V dropped 0 bases and J dropped 9; count of bases not matched to a gene: 7. In nucleotides, the CDR3 is TGTGCCAGCAGCGTAGGAAGGACTAGCGTTGTTGAGCAGTTCTTC. Protein sequence: CASSVGRTSVVEQFF.